This entry features one T cell receptor (beta chain) sequence. Its cognate antigen is unknown. The sample comes from a study of vaccination effects on CD4 cells after COVID-19. Data came from immunoSEQ multiplex PCR; TCRdb stores just in-frame clones and leaves some out. This sample has about 70,000 clones, with 60% to 80% found just once. The CDR3 has 14 residues. From germline, CDR1 is SNHLY and CDR2 FYNNEI. The V gene lost 4 bases and the J gene lost 6 bases, with 15 bases spanning the gap. Upon completion of 10 to 11 days in culture, CD4+ T cells were isolated. The chain recombines TRBV2 with TRBJ1-2; D possibly corresponds to TRBD1 (5 bases). Sequences were derived from CD4+ T cells from PBMCs cultured without peptide, sampled before COVID-19 vaccination. The source is a human donor who received a COVID-19 vaccine. CDR3 sequence reads: CASSAGTNAHGYTF. CDR3 DNA: TGTGCCAGCAGTGCAGGGACCAATGCGCATGGCTACACCTTC. The full variable domain, in which reference TRBV2 and TRBJ1-2 provide the parts outside the CDR3, is EPEVTQTPSHQVTQMGQEVILRCVPISNHLYFYWYRQILGQKVEFLVSFYNNEISEKSEIFDDQFSVERPDGSNFTLKIRSTKLEDSAMYFCASSAGTNAHGYTFGSGTRLTVV.